This TCR beta chain was observed in a study of T-cell reconstitution after alpha-beta-depleted transplantation in children. General observations from the study: Some patients' high day-60 TCRbeta diversity was attributed to recipient cells surviving conditioning. Several hundred expanded graft clones reportedly were the source of alpha-beta T cells about two months after transplant. Newly made T cells mostly supplied T-cell counts and diversity one year after transplant.

Preparation of the TCRbeta library was carried out with unique molecular identifiers. Using its own MiXCR run on the PCR reads, TCRdb lists one record per CDR3 protein. This sample yields 240,000 or so distinct CDR3 sequences, of which under 9.5% are seen a single time; 6.3% belongs to the top ten. Germline V gives CDR1 DFQATT, CDR2 SNEGSKA (reference sequence). The J segment lost 6 bases and the V segment lost 2 bases, leaving 7 bases of the junction unmatched. This CDR3 comprises 15 residues. This clonotype was counted at least ten times. What it binds is not known. The sequencing here drew on PBMCs, mostly from graft donor cells, taken 180 days after TCRalphabeta/CD19-depleted stem cell transplant. The V and J genes are TRBV20-1 and TRBJ2-3; 11 bases map to TRBD2. The source is a male patient younger than 18 who had a stem cell transplant for acute lymphoblastic leukemia, so the T cells may come from the graft donor. As DNA, the CDR3 is TGCAGTGCTAGAATAGGACTAGCGGGCGCGGATACGCAGTATTTT. Amino acid sequence: CSARIGLAGADTQYF.